This TCR beta chain was sequenced for a study of response to subunit inactivated influenza vaccine (dated by TCRdb to 2016 to 2018). As for the study more broadly: The study used deep quantitative T cell receptor repertoire profiling to track responses to a trivalent subunit inactivated influenza vaccine.

V ends up 5 bases short and J 13 bases short, with an unmatched junction base count of 10. The CDR1 and CDR2 encoded by the germline V gene are KGHSH and LQKENI. The CDR3 contains 14 residues, cysteine and phenylalanine counted. Only CDR3 DNA remains: 42 bases, in frame from the first base. The library came from RT-PCR. The sequencer was an Illumina HiSeq 2500. TCRdb's own reprocessing of the public reads used fastp at Q25 and MiXCR and kept productive beta chains. For every CDR3 protein sequence, its rows merge into one entry that carries the most common genes and DNA. A total of approximately 700,000 distinct CDR3 sequences appear in this sample, 15% to 17% of them only once. Under 14% of the sample belongs to the ten largest clones. Summary of the overall study and its limitations: The authors suggested that each seasonal influenza vaccination may recruit only a limited number of new T cells.

This clonotype has only a few counts. Its antigen target is currently unknown. Base quality data are lacking; no much larger clone is found one base away. The source is a man aged 50 to 60 who received an inactivated influenza vaccine. Donor details come from another sample of the same person, matched by shared clones. The rearranged chain carries TRBV18 and TRBJ2-6; the central 8 bases match TRBD1. This sample comprised PBMCs from blood, obtained 11 to 12 days after vaccination. The DNA sequence is as follows: TGTGCCAGCTCAGGGACGGGACAGGCCCTGGTCCTGACTTTC. This translates into CASSGTGQALVLTF. Supplemented by the reference TRBV18 and TRBJ2-6 proteins around the CDR3, the complete variable domain is NAGVMQNPRHLVRRRGQEARLRCSPMKGHSHVYWYRQLPEEGLKFMVYLQKENIIDESGMPKERFSAEFPKEGPSILRIQQVVRGDSAAYFCASSGTGQALVLTFGAGSRLTVL.